This T cell receptor (beta chain) was captured in a study of liver allograft versus peripheral blood T cells. The overall study: Recipients' peripheral blood supplied the T cell receptor repertoires against which those in transplanted livers were compared.

The germline V gene encodes CDR1 MNHNY and CDR2 SVGAGI (reference sequence). The CDR3 has 14 residues. The V gene end was trimmed by 6 bases and the J gene end by 0 bases; junction bases not matched to a gene: 4. A single record per CDR3 protein comes from TCRdb applying MiXCR to the reads. The sample includes under 5,000 distinct CDR3 sequences, about 14% seen only once; the top ten take more than 9.5%. This clonotype qualifies as medium-sized. The antigen is undetermined. Study-wide points: Repertoires of T cell receptors that resided inside liver allografts reportedly differed from those in peripheral blood.

The TCR was taken from a human patient who had a liver transplant. Certain T cells may be donor cells from the graft. V gene TRBV6-6 combines with J gene TRBJ2-7, with 8 bases lining up with TRBD2. CDR3 in amino acids: CASSTGTSSYEQYF. CDR3 in DNA: TGTGCCAGCAGCACCGGGACTAGCTCCTACGAGCAGTACTTC.